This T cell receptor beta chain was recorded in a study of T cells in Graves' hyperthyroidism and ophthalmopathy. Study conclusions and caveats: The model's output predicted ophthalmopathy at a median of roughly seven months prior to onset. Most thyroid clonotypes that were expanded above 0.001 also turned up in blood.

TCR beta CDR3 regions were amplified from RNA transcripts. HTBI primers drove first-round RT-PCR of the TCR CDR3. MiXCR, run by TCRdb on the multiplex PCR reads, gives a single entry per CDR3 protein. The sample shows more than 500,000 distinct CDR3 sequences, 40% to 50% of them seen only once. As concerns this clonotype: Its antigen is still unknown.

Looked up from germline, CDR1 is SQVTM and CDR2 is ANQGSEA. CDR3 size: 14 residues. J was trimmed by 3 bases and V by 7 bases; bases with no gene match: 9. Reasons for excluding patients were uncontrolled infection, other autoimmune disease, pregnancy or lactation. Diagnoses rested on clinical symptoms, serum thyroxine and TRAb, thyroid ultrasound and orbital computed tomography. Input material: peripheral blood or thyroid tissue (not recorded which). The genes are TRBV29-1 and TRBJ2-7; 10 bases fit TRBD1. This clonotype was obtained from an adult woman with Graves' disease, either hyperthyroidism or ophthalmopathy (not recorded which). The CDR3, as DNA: TGCAGCGCTCCATTGGGACAGGGGATCTACGAGCAGTACTTC. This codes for CSAPLGQGIYEQYF.